The 17 T cell receptor beta chains below were found in one sample sequenced in a study of technical replicates of blood from a few donors. Produced via immunoSEQ multiplex PCR; TCRdb's table is partial and in-frame only. Counted here are 75,000 or so clones, 93% occurring once; the ten biggest clones make up 0.4% to 0.45%. The source material was T cells isolated from PBMCs. These receptor sequences come from a human donor in good health.

The chain couples TRBV10-2 to TRBJ2-7; D is perhaps TRBD2 (5 bases). V lost 1 base to trimming and J lost 7 bases, with 17 bases between them. This CDR3 spans 15 amino acids. Germline V gene sequence: CDR1 WSHSY, CDR2 SAAADI. The CDR3 loop reads CASSEFDGLAREQYF. In DNA, the CDR3 is TGCGCCAGCAGTGAGTTTGATGGGTTAGCGAGGGAGCAGTACTTC.

The V and J genes are TRBV7-6 and TRBJ2-7, with 9 bases lining up with TRBD2. Trimming took 5 bases from V and 3 from J; bases not matched to a gene: 5. Germline V lookup: CDR1 SGHVS, CDR2 FNYEAQ. This CDR3 comprises 14 residues. CDR3 in amino acids: CASSRISGSYEQYF. The CDR3 DNA reads as TGTGCCAGCAGCAGGATTAGCGGGAGCTACGAGCAGTACTTC.

This clone was seen a few times. The chain carries TRBV10-1 and TRBJ2-4; the match to TRBD2 covers 8 bases. The V and J ends lost 6 bases and 6 bases, in that order; junction bases with no gene match: 16. Germline V gene data show CDR1 as WNHNN and CDR2 as SYGVQD (reference sequence). The CDR3 extends over 17 amino acids. The CDR3 sequence: CASSQSPSGGRGNIQYF. The CDR3 DNA is TGCGCCAGCAGCCAATCACCGAGCGGGGGACGAGGAAACATTCAGTACTTC.

This clone was seen only a few times. The rearrangement uses TRBV4-2 and TRBJ2-7, with TRBD2 identical over 10 bases. Germline V gene data show CDR1 as LGHNA and CDR2 as YNFKEQ. The length of the CDR3 is 15 residues. The junction had 5 bases not matched to a gene; V was cut back by 0 bases and J by 6 bases. CDR3 sequence reads: CASSQEASGSGEQYF. The CDR3 DNA reads as TGTGCCAGCAGCCAAGAGGCTAGCGGGAGTGGCGAGCAGTACTTC.

CDR3 sequence: CASSVDSFNEKLFF. In DNA, the CDR3 is TGTGCCAGCAGCGTAGACAGCTTTAATGAAAAACTGTTTTTT. The chain joins TRBV9 to TRBJ1-4; unclear D gene. CDR3 length: 14 amino acids. The V end lost 0 bases, the J end lost 4 bases, and 7 bases lay between the germline ends. Germline CDR1 and CDR2: SGDLS and YYNGEE.

The V gene is TRBV15, the J gene TRBJ2-1, with D perhaps matching TRBD1 (6 bases). From germline, CDR1 is LNHNV and CDR2 YYDKDF (reference sequence). The CDR3 spans 14 residues. V was trimmed by 2 bases and J by 6 bases, leaving 11 bases between them. The CDR3 DNA is TGTGCCACCAGCAGACCACAGGGCCGCAATGAGCAGTTCTTC. Its protein product is CATSRPQGRNEQFF.

This chain connects TRBV7-3 to TRBJ2-1, with D uncertain. CDR1 and CDR2 (germline): SGHTA, FQGTGA. V shed 0 bases and J shed 0 bases, with 9 bases lying between them. The CDR3 is made up of 16 amino acids. CDR3 region: CASSLTSTGSYNEQFF. Written as DNA, the CDR3 is TGTGCCAGCAGCTTAACGTCGACGGGCTCCTACAATGAGCAGTTCTTC.

This chain uses TRBV4-2 with TRBJ2-5; weak D call: TRBD2 (5 bases). From germline, CDR1 is LGHNA and CDR2 YNFKEQ. V gave up 4 bases and J gave up 4 bases, with 13 bases separating them. The CDR3 covers 14 residues. Here the CDR3 reads CASSRRDQGETQYF. As DNA, the CDR3 is TGTGCCAGCAGCCGCCGGGATCAAGGAGAGACCCAGTACTTC.

V usage is TRBV27 and J usage is TRBJ2-7, with D possibly matching TRBD1 (6 bases). Germline values: CDR1 MNHEY, CDR2 SMNVEV (reference sequence). The CDR3 consists of 14 residues. The V end was cut by 5 bases, the J end by 0 bases, with 11 bases between. The CDR3 loop is CASSNRVSSYEQYF. In DNA, the CDR3 is TGTGCCAGCAGTAACAGGGTTAGCTCCTACGAGCAGTACTTC.

The chain uses TRBV5-1 and TRBJ2-1; TRBD2 aligns across 12 bases. Germline V gene data show CDR1 as SGHRS and CDR2 as YFSETQ. The CDR3 contains 15 residues. The J segment lost 8 bases and the V segment lost 2 bases, leaving 5 bases of the junction unmatched. The CDR3 region has the DNA TGCGCCAGCAGCTTTCTAGCGGGAGGGCCCGATGAGCAGTTCTTC. This sequence encodes CASSFLAGGPDEQFF.

The chain carries TRBV2 and TRBJ2-1, with TRBD2 matching over 10 bases. The CDR3 sequence is 15 residues long. V trimming: 10 bases; J trimming: 5 bases; junction bases outside the gene matches: 11. Germline-derived CDR1 and CDR2 are SNHLY and FYNNEI. The CDR3 spells CAMPLSGRGNNEQFF. CDR3 DNA: TGTGCCATGCCTCTAAGCGGGAGGGGAAACAATGAGCAGTTCTTC.

The CDR3 DNA reads as TGTGCCAGCAGTTACGTCCAATCCAGGGCCGGCACTGAAGCTTTCTTT. It is translated as CASSYVQSRAGTEAFF. The chain has TRBV6-5 and TRBJ1-1; TRBD1 is a possible D gene (5 bases). CDR1 is MNHEY, CDR2 SVGAGI, per germline. The V end lost 2 bases, the J end lost 4 bases, and 17 bases lay between the germline ends. This CDR3 region has 16 residues.

This clone has just a few counts. The chain uses TRBV4-3 and TRBJ1-1, with D perhaps matching TRBD1 (5 bases). Germline V lookup: CDR1 LGHNA, CDR2 YSLEER. The CDR3 totals 14 residues. V was shortened by 2 bases and J by 5 bases, with 12 bases between the two germline ends. CDR3 DNA: TGCGCCAGCAGCCAATATGGGGGGGGGACTGAAGCTTTCTTT. Residues: CASSQYGGGTEAFF.

The chain combines TRBV7-9 with TRBJ1-2; 8 bases align to TRBD1. From germline, CDR1 is SEHNR and CDR2 FQNEAQ (reference sequence). The V and J ends lost 2 bases and 8 bases, in that order; junction bases with no gene match: 13. The CDR3 loop spans 16 amino acids. CDR3 nucleotide sequence: TGTGCCAGCAGCTTACCCGCTACCGGACAGGGAAGAGGCTACACCTTC. Translated, it gives CASSLPATGQGRGYTF.

This sequence joins TRBV6-1 and TRBJ2-3; the D is unclear. V lost 1 base to trimming and J lost 0 bases, with 17 bases between them. Germline V gene lookup returns CDR1 MNHNS and CDR2 SASEGT. This CDR3 has 18 residues. The CDR3 DNA reads as TGTGCCAGCAGTGAAGGGGCTCCTTGGGTCCTTAGCACAGATACGCAGTATTTT. This gives the protein CASSEGAPWVLSTDTQYF.

This clone has just one count. The germline gene is not matched at one end of the junction; a read error may be the cause. The rearrangement uses TRBV30 and TRBJ2-1; tentatively, D is TRBD2 (6 bases). This CDR3 is 13 amino acids long. Germline CDR1 and CDR2: GTSNPN and SVGIG (reference sequence). As DNA, the CDR3 is TGTGCCTGGTCAGCGGGCTCCGACAATGAGCAGTTCTTC. Encoded protein: CAWSAGSDNEQFF.

The CDR3 bases are TGTGCCAGCATCGGGACAGCCTACGAGCAGTACTTC. It yields the protein CASIGTAYEQYF. The chain links TRBV6-5 to TRBJ2-7; 7 positions agree with TRBD1. The CDR3 spans 12 residues. The trim removed 7 bases at V and 2 bases at J, leaving 2 bases unmatched. Per the germline V gene, CDR1 is MNHEY and CDR2 is SVGAGI.